A selection of T cell receptor beta chains follows, all from one sample in a study of monozygotic twins with inflammatory bowel disease. TCRdb reprocessed the 5' RACE reads and keeps a single row for each CDR3 protein, giving no DNA. Seen in this sample are a few hundred thousand distinct CDR3 sequences; the ten most common clones hold approximately 5.4%. The sequenced material came from blood. These receptors all stem from a human donor with ulcerative colitis or Crohn's disease, or a healthy co-twin of an affected twin (not recorded which). The CDR3 runs from the conserved cysteine through the conserved F or W. Fields, in order: V gene, CDR3 length, J gene, CDR3 protein.

V: TRBV30; length: 16; J: TRBJ2-3; CDR3: CAWSDGGRVVADTQYF
V: TRBV15; length: 12; J: TRBJ2-7; CDR3: CATSRATGEEYF
V: TRBV29-1; length: 13; J: TRBJ2-2; CDR3: CSVDSLCIGELFF
V: TRBV7-2; length: 16; J: TRBJ2-2; CDR3: CASSPTGGGSTGELFF
V: TRBV5-1; length: 16; J: TRBJ2-1; CDR3: CASSPLRGNSYNEQFF
V: TRBV24-1; length: 18; J: TRBJ2-1; CDR3: CATSDGLAGGSSYNEQFF
V: TRBV3-1; length: 15; J: TRBJ2-3; CDR3: CASSQKTGRRDTQYF
V: TRBV20-1; length: 15; J: TRBJ1-1; CDR3: CSARLLAGMNTVAFF
V: TRBV12-3/TRBV12-4; length: 12; J: TRBJ1-1; CDR3: CASTTGGDEAFF
V: TRBV5-1; length: 14; J: TRBJ2-7; CDR3: CASERTGDGYEQYF
V: TRBV30; length: 16; J: TRBJ2-3; CDR3: CAWSVSGAGDADTQYF
V: TRBV9; length: 15; J: TRBJ2-1; CDR3: CASSRINGPSDEQFF
V: TRBV7-2; length: 15; J: TRBJ2-4; CDR3: CASSPGQLAKNMQYF
V: TRBV6-5; length: 15; J: TRBJ2-2; CDR3: CASSSDWGRNGELFF
V: TRBV27; length: 16; J: TRBJ2-7; CDR3: CASSLRAGGPNYEQYF
V: TRBV10-2; length: 14; J: TRBJ1-5; CDR3: CASRGDRQWGLLHF
V: TRBV6-1; length: 15; J: TRBJ1-1; CDR3: CASRGRQDGYTEAFF